These T cell receptor beta chains were read from a single sample in a study of chemoradiotherapy in HPV16-positive cancers. This table comes from immunoSEQ multiplex PCR, and its TCRdb copy is limited to in-frame clones, with some not included. The profile covers 17,000 or so clones, with about 74% appearing a single time and 7% to 9% taken by the ten largest. The starting material was tumor tissue, obtained from a patient who underwent chemoradiotherapy. These receptors were collected from a human donor with HPV-associated anogenital cancer. CDR3s include the opening cysteine and the closing phenylalanine or tryptophan. Fields, in order: J gene, V gene, clone size, D gene, CDR3 DNA, CDR3 protein. The D gene is left open where the match is weak. Where a row states a size, it is once, few, many or the class of an expanded clone; other rows omit it.

j_call: TRBJ1-4; v_call: TRBV4-2; clone_size: .; d_call: .; cdr3_nt: TGTGCCAGCAGCCAGGGGGTTGGGGGGGCCAGAGAAAAACTGTTTTTT; cdr3_aa: CASSQGVGGAREKLFF
j_call: TRBJ2-7; v_call: TRBV9; clone_size: .; d_call: .; cdr3_nt: TGTGCCAGCAGCGTTTCCCGGGACGAGAATTCGTACGAGCAGTACTTC; cdr3_aa: CASSVSRDENSYEQYF
j_call: TRBJ2-7; v_call: TRBV5-4; clone_size: few; d_call: TRBD1; cdr3_nt: TGTGCCAGCAGCGCGGGACAGGATAACTACGAGCAGTACTTC; cdr3_aa: CASSAGQDNYEQYF
j_call: TRBJ2-3; v_call: TRBV7-3; clone_size: .; d_call: .; cdr3_nt: TGTGCCAGCAGCTTAATTGGGATGGCTAGCGCAGATACGCAGTATTTT; cdr3_aa: CASSLIGMASADTQYF
j_call: TRBJ1-5; v_call: TRBV2; clone_size: .; d_call: .; cdr3_nt: TGTGCCAGCAGAGGGGGGGGTCAGCCCCAGCATTTT; cdr3_aa: CASRGGGQPQHF
j_call: TRBJ2-7; v_call: TRBV6-1; clone_size: .; d_call: TRBD1; cdr3_nt: TGTGCCAGCTCCCCTGCCCCGGGACAGCCCTACGAGCAGTACTTC; cdr3_aa: CASSPAPGQPYEQYF
j_call: TRBJ1-2; v_call: TRBV6-1; clone_size: .; d_call: TRBD1; cdr3_nt: TGTGCCAGCAGTGAAGCTTTACAGGGGCATGGCTACACCTTC; cdr3_aa: CASSEALQGHGYTF
j_call: TRBJ1-2; v_call: TRBV11-2; clone_size: few; d_call: .; cdr3_nt: TGTGCCAGCAGCTTAGATGCACAGGGCTATGGCTACACCTTC; cdr3_aa: CASSLDAQGYGYTF
j_call: TRBJ2-3; v_call: TRBV11-2; clone_size: .; d_call: .; cdr3_nt: TGTGCCAGCAGTCCCGGGATTACGGGGGCAGATACGCAGTATTTT; cdr3_aa: CASSPGITGADTQYF
j_call: TRBJ1-6; v_call: TRBV30; clone_size: .; d_call: .; cdr3_nt: TGTGCCTGGAGTCCTACCGGGCAGGGTGGGAATTCACCCCTCCACTTT; cdr3_aa: CAWSPTGQGGNSPLHF
j_call: TRBJ2-4; v_call: TRBV18; clone_size: few; d_call: TRBD2; cdr3_nt: TGTGCCAGCTCACCCCTAGCGGGAACCAAAAACATTCAGTACTTC; cdr3_aa: CASSPLAGTKNIQYF
j_call: TRBJ2-2; v_call: TRBV5-1; clone_size: few; d_call: TRBD2; cdr3_nt: TGCGCCAGCAGCACGCTAGCGGGAGGCCCCACCGGGGAGCTGTTTTTT; cdr3_aa: CASSTLAGGPTGELFF
j_call: TRBJ1-6; v_call: TRBV4-1; clone_size: .; d_call: .; cdr3_nt: TGCGCCAGCAGCCAAGATAGGGAATCACCCCTCCACTTT; cdr3_aa: CASSQDRESPLHF
j_call: TRBJ2-1; v_call: TRBV4-1; clone_size: few; d_call: .; cdr3_nt: TGCGCCAGCAGCCAAGATCCCGCTACTTCCCGACGGTTCTTC; cdr3_aa: CASSQDPATSRRFF
j_call: TRBJ2-3; v_call: TRBV11-2; clone_size: .; d_call: .; cdr3_nt: TGTGCCAGCAGCGTTGGGCGGGGGCCGAGTTATGAGTCCACAGATACGCAGTATTTT; cdr3_aa: CASSVGRGPSYESTDTQYF
j_call: TRBJ2-1; v_call: TRBV6-1; clone_size: .; d_call: TRBD2; cdr3_nt: TGTGCCAGCAGTCCCCTAGCGGGGGACTACAATGAGCAGTTCTTC; cdr3_aa: CASSPLAGDYNEQFF
j_call: TRBJ2-2; v_call: TRBV7-2; clone_size: .; d_call: .; cdr3_nt: TGTGCCAGCAGCTGGCCTATGGGGGGGCCAAGCGGGGAGCTGTTTTTT; cdr3_aa: CASSWPMGGPSGELFF
j_call: TRBJ1-1; v_call: TRBV6-5; clone_size: .; d_call: .; cdr3_nt: TGTGCCAGCAGTCAGGGTTCGAACACTGAAGCTTTCTTT; cdr3_aa: CASSQGSNTEAFF
j_call: TRBJ2-1; v_call: TRBV2; clone_size: .; d_call: .; cdr3_nt: TGTGCCAGCAGTCTTCTGGGCGCCTCCTACAATGAGCAGTTCTTC; cdr3_aa: CASSLLGASYNEQFF
j_call: TRBJ2-7; v_call: TRBV27; clone_size: .; d_call: TRBD1; cdr3_nt: TGTGCCAGCAGTTTCCGGGACAGGGGTGGCGAGCAGTACTTC; cdr3_aa: CASSFRDRGGEQYF
j_call: TRBJ2-2; v_call: TRBV19; clone_size: .; d_call: .; cdr3_nt: TGTGCCAGTAGTATCCTGGGTTCCGGGGAGCTGTTTTTT; cdr3_aa: CASSILGSGELFF
j_call: TRBJ2-5; v_call: TRBV11-2; clone_size: .; d_call: TRBD2; cdr3_nt: TGTGCCAGCAGCTTGATTGGAGCGGGAGGGCCGGAGACCCAGTACTTC; cdr3_aa: CASSLIGAGGPETQYF
j_call: TRBJ1-1; v_call: TRBV28; clone_size: .; d_call: .; cdr3_nt: TGTGCCAGCAGTTCCCAAGCCGGCGCCTACATGAACACTGAAGCTTTCTTT; cdr3_aa: CASSSQAGAYMNTEAFF
j_call: TRBJ1-1; v_call: TRBV7-2; clone_size: once; d_call: .; cdr3_nt: TGTGCCAGCAGCCCGCAGGACTGGGGAAAAGGCACTGAAGCTTTCTTT; cdr3_aa: CASSPQDWGKGTEAFF
j_call: TRBJ2-3; v_call: TRBV9; clone_size: .; d_call: TRBD2; cdr3_nt: TGTGCCAGCAGCTCTCTAGCGGGGCCAACAGATACGCAGTATTTT; cdr3_aa: CASSSLAGPTDTQYF
j_call: TRBJ2-7; v_call: TRBV12-1; clone_size: .; d_call: .; cdr3_nt: TGTGCCAGCAGCTTTTCCCTCTACGAGCAGTACTTC; cdr3_aa: CASSFSLYEQYF
j_call: TRBJ2-7; v_call: TRBV28; clone_size: .; d_call: .; cdr3_nt: TGTGCCAGCAGTTTAAGCAGGGGCCCCTACGAGCAGTACTTC; cdr3_aa: CASSLSRGPYEQYF
j_call: TRBJ2-7; v_call: TRBV11-2; clone_size: .; d_call: TRBD2; cdr3_nt: TGTGCCAGCAGCCTAGTCAGCGGGAGGGCCAGGGAGCAGTACTTC; cdr3_aa: CASSLVSGRAREQYF
j_call: TRBJ2-1; v_call: TRBV7-9; clone_size: few; d_call: TRBD1; cdr3_nt: TGTGCCAGCAGCGCACCGGGACAGGCATACAATGAGCAGTTCTTC; cdr3_aa: CASSAPGQAYNEQFF
j_call: TRBJ2-7; v_call: TRBV6-1; clone_size: .; d_call: .; cdr3_nt: TGTGCCAGCAGTGAATCCCAGGGTTCGTACGAGCAGTACTTC; cdr3_aa: CASSESQGSYEQYF
j_call: TRBJ2-5; v_call: TRBV18; clone_size: .; d_call: .; cdr3_nt: TGTGCCAGCTCACCACAGGGTCGGAGAGAGACCCAGTACTTC; cdr3_aa: CASSPQGRRETQYF
j_call: TRBJ1-1; v_call: TRBV6-1; clone_size: few; d_call: .; cdr3_nt: TGTGCCAGTCGGTGGACTGAAGCTTTCTTT; cdr3_aa: CASRWTEAFF